This T cell receptor (beta chain) appears in the sequencing data of a study of OX40 agonist ivuxolimab in advanced cancers. Looking at the study overall: Treatment of patients was with ivuxolimab, an agonistic anti-OX40 (CD134) antibody.

The CDR3 is 16 amino acids. Germline V gene lookup returns CDR1 SGHTA and CDR2 FQGNSA. V lost 1 base and J 3 bases, leaving 14 bases between the germline ends. The sample holds one count of this clone. The antigen remains unidentified. Study-level findings and limits: CD8+ T cells were the subset that, on average, had more expanded clones than CD4+.

Sequenced by immunoSEQ multiplex PCR; TCRdb stores in-frame clones only, minus some. The sample includes 35,000 to 50,000 clones, around four fifths of them seen just once. The sequence was obtained from an adult with an advanced solid tumor such as melanoma, head and neck, liver or kidney cancer. The chain employs TRBV7-2 and TRBJ2-3; the D gene is possibly TRBD1 (6 bases). The specimen comprised CD4+ or CD8+ T cells sorted from blood, sampled in a trial of the OX40 agonist ivuxolimab. Written as DNA, the CDR3 is TGTGCCAGCAGCTTAGTGGCTTGGCAGGGGACAGATACGCAGTATTTT. This translates into CASSLVAWQGTDTQYF.